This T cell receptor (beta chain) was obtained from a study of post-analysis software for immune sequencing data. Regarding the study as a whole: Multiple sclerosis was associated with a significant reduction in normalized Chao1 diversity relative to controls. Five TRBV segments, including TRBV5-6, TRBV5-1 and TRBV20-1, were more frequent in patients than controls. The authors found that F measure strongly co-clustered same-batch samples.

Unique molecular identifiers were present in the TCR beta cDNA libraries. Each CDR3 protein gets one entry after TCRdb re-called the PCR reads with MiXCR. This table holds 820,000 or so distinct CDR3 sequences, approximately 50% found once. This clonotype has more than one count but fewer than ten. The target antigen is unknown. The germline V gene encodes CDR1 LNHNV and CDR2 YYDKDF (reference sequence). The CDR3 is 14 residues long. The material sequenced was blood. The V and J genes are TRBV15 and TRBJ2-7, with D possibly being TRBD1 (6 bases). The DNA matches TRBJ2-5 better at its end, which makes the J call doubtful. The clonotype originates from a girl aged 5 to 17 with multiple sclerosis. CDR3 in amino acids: CATSRVNREETQYF. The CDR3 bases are TGTGCCACCAGCAGAGTTAACAGGGAAGAGACCCAGTACTTC.